The text below deals with one T cell receptor beta chain. Its antigen specificity is not known. No quality values exist for individual bases; no much larger clone is one base distant. The CDR3 spans 11 residues, from the cysteine through the phenylalanine. Only CDR3 DNA is held: 33 bases, read in frame from base 1. The germline V gene gives CDR1 as SGHAT and CDR2 as FQNNGV. V is pared back by 9 bases and J by 8 bases, with 11 bases lying between the germline termini. The immunoSEQ hsTCRB v3.0 assay was used at survey level resolution to sequence the TRB variable region. A depth of roughly 35,000-55,000 T-cell genomes per sample was targeted for TRB sequencing. An Illumina MiSeq with a v3 150-cycle kit was used to sequence the pooled TRB libraries. For the original study's pipeline: Repertoire analysis was run in R within a reproducible Nextflow workflow that covered QC, data transformation and analysis. LymphoSeq2, an R package for exploring AIRR-Seq data, was used to implement custom analyses. Several samples yielding fewer than 5000 total TRB sequences were excluded, leaving about 190 analyzed HIV repertoires. Among the 180 or so HIV repertoires that were kept, some 60 were collected before ART initiation and over 120 were collected after ART initiation. Each repertoire was downsampled to 5000 TRB nucleotide sequences, and summary statistics were averaged across 100 downsampling iterations. TRB sequences were retained for analysis only if CDR3 regions of at least seven amino acids were present. A Shannon entropy-derived clonality score and the Gini coefficient were used to measure diversity. In repertoire networks, the top 5000 CDR3 amino acid sequences were linked whenever an edit distance of one separated two sequences. For TRB CDR3 amino acid sequences, antigen specificity groups and MHC restriction were predicted with GLIPH2. To flag known CMV, EBV, HIV or tissue antigen associations, CDR3 amino acid sequences were matched against VDJdb and McPAS-TCR. Pre-ART, post-ART and control groups were compared with Wilcoxon signed-rank tests and Holm-Bonferroni correction. TCRdb holds this immuneACCESS table with in-frame rearrangements only. Some clones are missing; in checked studies, unresolved V genes explain under half, and the rest has no known cause. V and J calls plus clone size are reproduced from that table; the DNA served to infer D and trimming. The sample table contains over 20,000 clones; only one count was recorded for approximately 84% of them. 4.6% of the sample is taken by the ten largest.

Inclusion was restricted to participants for whom at least one PBMC sample before ART initiation and at least two post-ART samples were available. Treatment was received in the United States of America by all participants with HIV. Cryopreserved samples of about 0.95-11 million PBMC were thawed and washed before DNA extraction. At the time of the earliest PBMC sample, participants with HIV were aged between about 20 and 55 years. PBMC samples were contributed by each participant from 1-4 timepoints before ART initiation and 2-8 timepoints after ART initiation, with a median of 7 samples. For every participant, serial HIV viral load, CD4+ T-cell count, ART history and demographic data were obtained. Using a Qiagen kit on a QIAcube, genomic DNA was extracted from unsorted PBMC, with samples processed in batches of 12. These data come from a study of long-term antiretroviral therapy in people with HIV (dated by TCRdb to between 2021 and 2023). Background for the entire study: Collection of the earliest samples took place about a decade ahead of the 2015 WHO recommendation for immediate ART, at a time when ART was typically delayed until CD4 counts fell. Test extractions of a monoclonal T-cell line alongside fewer than 40 polyclonal samples showed no cross-contamination during QIAcube processing. A total of 192 cryopreserved PBMC samples were contributed to the cohort by 30 adults with confirmed HIV infection, with samples collected serially over a mean of approximately six years (range 1-12). Of the roughly 27 participants with HIV, about a dozen were female. A retrospective serial study tested whether ART initiation and durable HIV suppression were associated with changes in peripheral blood TRB repertoire composition and diversity.

Overall study results and their limits: Compared with controls, HIV repertoires had narrower CDR3 length ranges, and the network structure pointed to an antigen-experienced repertoire that shifted only slightly toward naive after ART. Because PBMC availability was limited, only the TCR beta chain was sequenced, with no alpha chain pairing. ART initiation was associated with a significant increase in TRB diversity, but diversity stayed significantly below transplant donor controls even after long-term ART. Because cell numbers in pre-ART samples were limited, unsorted PBMC were profiled instead of sorted CD4+ and CD8+ T cells. No data were available on ART adherence, viral resistance or therapy changes, limiting inferences about post-ART repertoire changes. At every time point, the repertoire was dominated by expanded TRB clones first identified before ART initiation, although this dominance fluctuated and, in many PLHIV, declined after ART. The samples were dated from about 2004 to 2017, and the ART regimens that were used may be less effective than current ART regimens.

Sequenced here: unsorted PBMCs, sampled 0.5 years after starting antiretroviral therapy. This TCR came from a man younger than 30 with HIV. This receptor chain uses TRBV11-2 and TRBJ2-1, and the D gene may be TRBD1, 6 bases matching. CDR3 reads: CASTTGYEQFF. The sequenced DNA: TGTGCCAGTACCACAGGGTATGAGCAGTTCTTC.